This T cell receptor beta chain was identified during a study of T cell responses to AZD1222 COVID-19 vaccine. Broader study findings: In a largely white British group with more females than males, clonal diversity was possibly underestimated. The peak T cell response came first, and repertoires were sampled only after it. Unmutated variant regions are reportedly targeted by nearly half of spike-specific TCRs. Spike-specific TCR breadth and depth grew following two AZD1222 doses.

Notes on this clone: The antigen remains undetermined.

Trimming took 5 bases from V and 10 from J; bases not matched to a gene: 8. The CDR3 length is 13 residues. Germline CDR1 and CDR2: MNHEY and SVGEGT. Using immunoSEQ multiplex PCR, the repertoire was profiled, and TCRdb retains in-frame clones only, with some absent. The repertoire holds about 150,000 clones, with around 87% as singletons. This clonotype originated in an adult who received the AZD1222 COVID-19 vaccine. The chain joins TRBV6-2 or TRBV6-3 to TRBJ1-1; 9 bases align to TRBD1. The sequences come from peripheral blood, collected 28 days after the second AZD1222 dose. As DNA, the CDR3 is TGTGCCAGCAGTAAAACAGGGGGCAGGGGAGCTTTCTTT. Translation gives CASSKTGGRGAFF.